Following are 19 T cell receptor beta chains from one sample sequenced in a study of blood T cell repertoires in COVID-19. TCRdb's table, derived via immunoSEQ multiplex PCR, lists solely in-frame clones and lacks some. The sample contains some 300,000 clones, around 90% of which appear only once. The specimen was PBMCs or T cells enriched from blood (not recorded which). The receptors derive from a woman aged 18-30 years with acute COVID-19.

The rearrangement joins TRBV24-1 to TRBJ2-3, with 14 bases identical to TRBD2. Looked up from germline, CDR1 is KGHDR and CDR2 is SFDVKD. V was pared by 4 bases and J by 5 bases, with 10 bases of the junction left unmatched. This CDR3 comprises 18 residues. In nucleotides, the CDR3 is TGTGCCACCAGTGACCCCGGGACTAGCGGGAGTAAGAGAGATACGCAGTATTTT. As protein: CATSDPGTSGSKRDTQYF.

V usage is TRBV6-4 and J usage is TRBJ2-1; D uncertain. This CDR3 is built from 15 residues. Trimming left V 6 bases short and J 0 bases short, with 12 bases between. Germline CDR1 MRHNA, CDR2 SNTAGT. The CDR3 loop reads CASSPDKSSYNEQFF. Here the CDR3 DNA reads TGTGCCAGCAGCCCCGACAAGAGCTCCTACAATGAGCAGTTCTTC.

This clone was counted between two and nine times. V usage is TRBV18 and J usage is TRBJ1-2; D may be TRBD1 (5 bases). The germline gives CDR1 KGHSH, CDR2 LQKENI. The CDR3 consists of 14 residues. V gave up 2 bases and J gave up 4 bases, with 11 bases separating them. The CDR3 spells CASSPTKGVYGYTF. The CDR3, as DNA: TGTGCCAGCTCACCAACCAAAGGGGTCTATGGCTACACCTTC.

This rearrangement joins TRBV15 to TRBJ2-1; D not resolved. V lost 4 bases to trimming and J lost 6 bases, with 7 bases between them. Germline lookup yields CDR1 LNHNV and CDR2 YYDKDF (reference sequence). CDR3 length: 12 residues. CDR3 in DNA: TGTGCCACCAGCACAACAACCAATGAGCAGTTCTTC. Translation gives CATSTTTNEQFF.

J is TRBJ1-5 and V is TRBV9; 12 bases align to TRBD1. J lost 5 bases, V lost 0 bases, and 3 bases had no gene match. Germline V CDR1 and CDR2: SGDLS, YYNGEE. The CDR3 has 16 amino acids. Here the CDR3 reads CASSVVRDRGHQPQHF. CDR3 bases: TGTGCCAGCAGCGTAGTCCGGGACAGGGGGCATCAGCCCCAGCATTTT.

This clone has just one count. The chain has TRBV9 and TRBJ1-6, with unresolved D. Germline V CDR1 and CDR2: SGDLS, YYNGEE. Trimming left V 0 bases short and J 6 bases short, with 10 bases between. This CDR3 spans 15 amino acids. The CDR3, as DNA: TGTGCCAGCAGCGTAGGTGACACTCTTAATTCACCCCTCCACTTT. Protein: CASSVGDTLNSPLHF.

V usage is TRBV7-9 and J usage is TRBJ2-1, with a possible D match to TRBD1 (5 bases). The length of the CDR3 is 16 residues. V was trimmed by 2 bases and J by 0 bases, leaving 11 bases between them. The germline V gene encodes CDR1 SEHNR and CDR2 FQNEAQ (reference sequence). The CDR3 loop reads CASSLRADSSYNEQFF. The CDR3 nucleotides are TGTGCCAGCAGCTTAAGAGCAGACAGCTCCTACAATGAGCAGTTCTTC.

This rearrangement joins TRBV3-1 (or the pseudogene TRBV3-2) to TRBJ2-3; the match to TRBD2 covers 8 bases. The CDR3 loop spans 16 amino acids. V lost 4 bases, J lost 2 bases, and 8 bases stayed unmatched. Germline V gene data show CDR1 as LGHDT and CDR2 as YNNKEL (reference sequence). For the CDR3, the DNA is TGTGCCAGCAGCCCCCGGCTAGCGGGCCTCACAGATACGCAGTATTTT. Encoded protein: CASSPRLAGLTDTQYF.

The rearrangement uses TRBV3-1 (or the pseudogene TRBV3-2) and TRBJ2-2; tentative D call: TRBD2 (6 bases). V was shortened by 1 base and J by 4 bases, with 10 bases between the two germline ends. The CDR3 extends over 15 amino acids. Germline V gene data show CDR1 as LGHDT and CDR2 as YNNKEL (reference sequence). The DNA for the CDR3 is TGTGCCAGCAGCCAAGGTAGCGGTACCACCGGGGAGCTGTTTTTT. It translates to CASSQGSGTTGELFF.

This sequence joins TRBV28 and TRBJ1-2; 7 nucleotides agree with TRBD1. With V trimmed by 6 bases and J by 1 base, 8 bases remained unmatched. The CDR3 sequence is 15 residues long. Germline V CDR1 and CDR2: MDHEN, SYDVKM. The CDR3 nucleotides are TGTGCCAGCAGACCAGACAGGGAGGATAACTATGGCTACACCTTC. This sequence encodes CASRPDREDNYGYTF.

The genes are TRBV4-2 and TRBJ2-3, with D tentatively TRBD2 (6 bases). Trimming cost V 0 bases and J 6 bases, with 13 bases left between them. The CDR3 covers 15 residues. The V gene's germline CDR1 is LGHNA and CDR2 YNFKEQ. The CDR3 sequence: CASSQETGGRDTQYF. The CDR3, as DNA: TGTGCCAGCAGCCAAGAAACCGGGGGTAGGGATACGCAGTATTTT.

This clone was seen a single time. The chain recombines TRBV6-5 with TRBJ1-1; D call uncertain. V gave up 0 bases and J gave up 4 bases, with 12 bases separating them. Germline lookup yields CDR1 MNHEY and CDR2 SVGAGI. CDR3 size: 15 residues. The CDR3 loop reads CASSYSLPGPTEAFF. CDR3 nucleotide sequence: TGTGCCAGCAGTTACTCACTCCCGGGTCCCACTGAAGCTTTCTTT.

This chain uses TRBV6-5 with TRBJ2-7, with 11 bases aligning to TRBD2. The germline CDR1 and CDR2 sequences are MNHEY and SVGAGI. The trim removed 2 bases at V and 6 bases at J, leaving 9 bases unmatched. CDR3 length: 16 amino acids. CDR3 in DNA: TGTGCCAGCAGTTACCTACCCACTAGCGGGAGAAGCGAGCAGTACTTC. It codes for CASSYLPTSGRSEQYF.

CDR3 sequence: CASSLDSGLSTEAFF. The CDR3 nucleotides read TGCGCCAGCAGCTTGGATTCGGGGTTGAGTACTGAAGCTTTCTTT. This sequence joins TRBV5-1 and TRBJ1-1; D not resolved. Between the trimmed V and J ends, which lost 0 bases and 5 bases, there was a span of 14 bases. Germline V lookup: CDR1 SGHRS, CDR2 YFSETQ. The CDR3 is 15 residues long.

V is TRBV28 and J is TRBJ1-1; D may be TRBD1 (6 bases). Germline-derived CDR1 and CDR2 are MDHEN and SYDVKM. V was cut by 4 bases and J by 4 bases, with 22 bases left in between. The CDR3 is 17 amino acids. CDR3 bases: TGTGCCAGCAGTTCCGCAGGGGCCCTGGGTCTTAGCACTGAAGCTTTCTTT. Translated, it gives CASSSAGALGLSTEAFF.

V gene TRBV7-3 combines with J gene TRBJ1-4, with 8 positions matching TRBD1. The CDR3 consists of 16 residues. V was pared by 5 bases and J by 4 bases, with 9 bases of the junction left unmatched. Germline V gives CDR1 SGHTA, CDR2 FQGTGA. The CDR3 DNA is TGTGCCAGCAGCCCCGGCACAGGGGGACTTAATGAAAAACTGTTTTTT. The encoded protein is CASSPGTGGLNEKLFF. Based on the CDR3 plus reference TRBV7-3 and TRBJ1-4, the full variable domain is GAGVSQTPSNKVTEKGKYVELRCDPISGHTALYWYRQSLGQGPEFLIYFQGTGAADDSGLPNDRFFAVRPEGSVSTLKIQRTERGDSAVYLCASSPGTGGLNEKLFFGSGTQLSVL.

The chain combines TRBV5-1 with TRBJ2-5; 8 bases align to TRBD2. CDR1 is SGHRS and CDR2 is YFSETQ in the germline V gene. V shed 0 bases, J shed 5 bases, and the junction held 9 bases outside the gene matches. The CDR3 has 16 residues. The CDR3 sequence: CASSLGPAGVGETQYF. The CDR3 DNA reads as TGCGCCAGCAGCTTGGGCCCAGCGGGAGTCGGTGAGACCCAGTACTTC.

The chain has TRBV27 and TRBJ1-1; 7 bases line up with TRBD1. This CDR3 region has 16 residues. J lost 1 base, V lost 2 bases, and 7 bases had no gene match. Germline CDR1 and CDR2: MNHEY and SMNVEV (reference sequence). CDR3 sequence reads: CASSLRGQKSNTEAFF. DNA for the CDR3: TGTGCCAGCAGTTTACGGGGACAGAAATCGAACACTGAAGCTTTCTTT.

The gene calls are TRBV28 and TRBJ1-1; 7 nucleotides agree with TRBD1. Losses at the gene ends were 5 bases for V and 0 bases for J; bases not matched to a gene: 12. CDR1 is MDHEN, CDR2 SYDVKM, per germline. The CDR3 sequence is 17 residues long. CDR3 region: CASSQRTGQAMNTEAFF. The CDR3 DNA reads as TGTGCCAGCAGTCAAAGAACCGGACAGGCCATGAACACTGAAGCTTTCTTT.